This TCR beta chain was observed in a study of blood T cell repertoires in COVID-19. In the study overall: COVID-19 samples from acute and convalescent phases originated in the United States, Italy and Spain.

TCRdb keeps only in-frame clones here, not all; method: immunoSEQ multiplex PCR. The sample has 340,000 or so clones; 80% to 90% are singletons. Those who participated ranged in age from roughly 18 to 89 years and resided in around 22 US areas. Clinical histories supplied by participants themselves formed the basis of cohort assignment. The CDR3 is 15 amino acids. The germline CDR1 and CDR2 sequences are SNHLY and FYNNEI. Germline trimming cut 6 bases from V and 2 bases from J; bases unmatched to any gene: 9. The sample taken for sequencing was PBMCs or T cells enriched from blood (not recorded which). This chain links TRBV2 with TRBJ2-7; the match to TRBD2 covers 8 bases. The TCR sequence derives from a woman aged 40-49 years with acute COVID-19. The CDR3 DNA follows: TGTGCCAGCAGGGAGGCCGGGACTAGGGCCTACGAGCAGTACTTC. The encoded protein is CASREAGTRAYEQYF.